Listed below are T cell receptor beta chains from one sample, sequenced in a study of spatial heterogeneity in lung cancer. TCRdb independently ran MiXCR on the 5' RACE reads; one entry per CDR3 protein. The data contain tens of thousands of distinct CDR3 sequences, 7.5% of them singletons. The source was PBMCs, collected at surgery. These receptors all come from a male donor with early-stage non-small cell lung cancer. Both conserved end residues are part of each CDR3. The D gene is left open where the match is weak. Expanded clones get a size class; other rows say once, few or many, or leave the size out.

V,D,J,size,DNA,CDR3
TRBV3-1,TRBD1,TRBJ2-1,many,TGTGCCAGCAGCCATCCGGGACAGGGAACGAATGAGCAGTTCTTC,CASSHPGQGTNEQFF
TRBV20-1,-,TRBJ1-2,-,TGCAGTGCAGGGGGGACGGCCGACCTTAACTATGGCTACACCTTC,CSAGGTADLNYGYTF
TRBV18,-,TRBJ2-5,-,TGTGCCAGCTCACCCGCGGTGCAAGAGACCCAGTACTTC,CASSPAVQETQYF
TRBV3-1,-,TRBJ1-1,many,TGTGCCAGCAGCCAAGGGGCGGGCACTGAAGCTTTCTTT,CASSQGAGTEAFF
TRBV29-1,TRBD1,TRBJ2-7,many,TGCAGCGTTGAAGGAGGACAGGGTTTCTACGAGCAGTACTTC,CSVEGGQGFYEQYF
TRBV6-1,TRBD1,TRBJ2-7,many,TGTGCCAGCAGTGATAGCCGGGCGGACAGGGGCTACGAGCAGTACTTC,CASSDSRADRGYEQYF
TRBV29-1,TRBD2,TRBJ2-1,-,TGCAGCGTTTGGGGCCGACTAGCGGGAGGCAATGAGCAGTTCTTC,CSVWGRLAGGNEQFF
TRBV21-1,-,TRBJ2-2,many,TGTGCCAGCACCCAAAGGGACGGAGTGAACACCGGGGAGCTGTTTTTT,CASTQRDGVNTGELFF
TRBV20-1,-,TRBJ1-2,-,TGCAGTGCTCCTAGGGTCAGGGCTGCTGGCTACACCTTC,CSAPRVRAAGYTF
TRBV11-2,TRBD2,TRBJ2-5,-,TGTGCCAGCAGCCCCGGACTAGCGGGGGGTTGGGAGACCCAGTACTTC,CASSPGLAGGWETQYF
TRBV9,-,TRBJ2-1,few,TGTGCCAGCACCAAAGCGGGTAGCTCCTACAATGAGCAGTTCTTC,CASTKAGSSYNEQFF
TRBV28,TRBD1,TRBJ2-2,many,TGTGCCAGCAGTTTGGGGGACAGGGGGCTGGACACCGGGGAGCTGTTTTTT,CASSLGDRGLDTGELFF